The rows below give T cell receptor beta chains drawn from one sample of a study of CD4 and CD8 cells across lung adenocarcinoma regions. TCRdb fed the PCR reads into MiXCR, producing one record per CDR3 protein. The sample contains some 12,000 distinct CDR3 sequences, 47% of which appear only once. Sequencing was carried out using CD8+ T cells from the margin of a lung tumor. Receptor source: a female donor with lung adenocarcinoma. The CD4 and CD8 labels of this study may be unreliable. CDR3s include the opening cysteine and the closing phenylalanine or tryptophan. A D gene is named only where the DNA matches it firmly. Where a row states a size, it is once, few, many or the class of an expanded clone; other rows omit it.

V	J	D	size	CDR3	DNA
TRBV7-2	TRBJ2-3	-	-	CASSSPPANIQYF	TGTGCCAGCAGCTCCCCGCCCGCAAACATTCAGTATTTC
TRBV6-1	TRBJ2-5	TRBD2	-	CAGSGRAGGQDTQYF	TGTGCCGGGAGTGGCCGGGCGGGGGGCCAAGATACGCAGTACTTT
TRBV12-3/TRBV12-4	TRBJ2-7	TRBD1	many	CASSQDRDEQYF	TGTGCCAGCAGCCAGGACAGGGACGAGCAGTACTTC
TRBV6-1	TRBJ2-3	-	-	CASRQGKDTQYF	TGTGCCAGCCGGCAGGGGAAAGATACTCAGTATTTC
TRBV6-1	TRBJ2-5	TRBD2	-	CASGLAGRGQETQYF	TGTGCTAGCGGGCTGGCGGGGCGTGGCCAAGAGACGCAGTACTTT
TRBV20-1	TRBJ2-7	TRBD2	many	CSAFSSGGAIEQYF	TGCAGTGCTTTCTCTAGCGGGGGGGCGATCGAGCAGTACTTC
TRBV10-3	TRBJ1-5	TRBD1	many	CAISGGTGTDQPQHF	TGTGCCATCAGTGGCGGGACAGGGACCGATCAGCCCCAGCATTTT
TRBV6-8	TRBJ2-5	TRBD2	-	CASSFSGASETQYF	TGTGCCAGCAGTTTTAGCGGGGCGTCAGAGACCCAGTACTTC
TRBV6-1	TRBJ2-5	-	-	CASSSETGVGSQYF	TGTGCCAGCTCCTCCGAGACAGGCGTGGGGTCCCAGTACTTC
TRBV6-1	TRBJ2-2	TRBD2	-	CASSAGLAGPGELFF	TGTGCCAGCAGCGCGGGACTAGCGGGGCCCGGTGAGCTGTTTTTC
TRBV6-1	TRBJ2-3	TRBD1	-	CASRVGTGTETQYF	TGTGCCAGCAGGGTTGGGACAGGTACAGAGACCCAGTATTTT
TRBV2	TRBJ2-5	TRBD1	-	CASSETGSQETQYF	TGTGCCAGCAGCGAGACAGGGTCCCAAGAGACCCAGTACTTC
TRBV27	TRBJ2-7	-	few	CASRPREAGEQYF	TGTGCCAGCAGACCCCGAGAAGCAGGCGAGCAGTACTTC
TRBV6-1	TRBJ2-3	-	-	CASKRGGGSKNIQYF	TGTGCCAGCAAGAGGGGAGGGGGATCAAAAAATATTCAGTATTTT
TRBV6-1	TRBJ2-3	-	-	CASRDEQAASTDTLYF	TGTGCCAGCCGGGACGAGCAGGCTGCGAGCACAGATACGCTGTATTTT